This T cell receptor (beta chain) emerged from a study of shared T cell receptors in the human thymus (dated by TCRdb to the early 2020s). With regard to the full study: The study examined how the human thymus generates shared, self-reactive T-cell receptor alpha chains.

A note on this clone: Which antigen it targets is not known. The input lacks base qualities; no much larger clone sits a single base away.

Libraries were constructed by the immunoSEQ multiplex PCR assay. TCRdb provides this immuneACCESS table in a form limited to in-frame rearrangements. Some clones are lacking; in checked studies, under half of them reflect an unresolved V gene, and why the rest are absent is not known. The sample has hundreds of thousands of clones on record, roughly 90% of them singletons. The ten largest clones capture around 0.0099% of the sample. Including cysteine and phenylalanine, the CDR3 has 15 amino acids. CDR3 DNA is the only sequence kept; it has 45 bases, read in frame from the first base. Trimming takes 5 bases off V and 5 bases off J; junction bases not matched to a gene: 9. Based on the germline V gene, the CDR1 and CDR2 sequences are KGHSH and LQKENI. These data were also reused for a study on human thymus T cells. As noted in the second study: Immunologically healthy infants undergoing open corrective cardiac surgery for congenital heart defects in Finland were used as donors. Thymus tissue was obtained as surgical resects removed during corrective cardiac surgery. V and J gene segment usage appeared biased in both thymic and peripheral blood repertoires. Highly overlapping thymic TCR repertoires among unrelated individuals were reported in the related research. The study used fewer than ten infant thymus samples plus four related peripheral blood samples to characterize TCR alpha and beta repertoires. The infant donors were roughly 6 to 244 days old, and the cohort included six or seven males and a couple of females. Thymocytes were freed from the tissue by mechanical means and kept at -70 degrees C as pellets of 10-30 million cells. Genomic DNA was extracted from frozen cell pellets with a QIAsymphony instrument. The immunoSEQ multiplex PCR assay was used to amplify the TCRB and TCRAD loci from a standardized quantity of quality-controlled genomic DNA. The V(D)J region was spanned by amplicons of a length sufficient to cover the CDR3 and to identify V and J genes. The commercial immunoSEQ service was used to sequence amplicons on an Illumina platform. Primer bias and sequencing errors were corrected as previously described, and TCRAD and TCRB were defined on the basis of the IMGT database. Repertoires were analysed with immunoSEQ Analyzer 3.0 and VDJTools, covering basic statistics, V/J segment usage, diversity estimates, rarefaction and pairwise overlap. Diversity was estimated using the Chao1, ChaoE, Efron-Thisted, Shannon and inverse Simpson indices, and was also estimated on datasets down-sampled to the size of the smallest sample. Repertoire overlap used strict matching of CDR3 nucleotide sequence, V gene and J gene, with Jaccard-based multidimensional scaling clustering. On average, thymus samples gave 750,000 to 1,000,000 unique TCRB clonotypes, whereas blood samples gave about 84,000.

Sequencing was carried out using thymocytes. The chain couples TRBV18 to TRBJ2-7; the junction holds 10 bases that match TRBD2. The sequence came from a boy in the first two years of life with a congenital heart defect. Donor details come from another sample of the same person, matched by shared clones. The CDR3 corresponds to CASSREREGHDEQYF. The bases are TGTGCCAGCTCAAGAGAGCGGGAGGGTCACGACGAGCAGTACTTC.